This passage covers 24 T cell receptor beta chains from one sample sequenced in a study of cytomegalovirus exposure and HLA in healthy donors (dated 2017 in TCRdb). Library preparation employed the immunoSEQ multiplex PCR assay. The multiplex PCR relied on a mix of 60 forward primers for TCR Vbeta segments and 13 reverse primers for TCR Jbeta segments. TCRdb stores this immuneACCESS table with in-frame sequences only. Part of the clones is absent; in the studies checked, under half of the shortfall reflects unresolved V genes, and no reason is known for the rest. This sample holds around 93,000 clones; roughly four fifths were observed only once. Clones ranked in the top ten supply nearly 3.5% of the sample. Sequenced sample: PBMCs. The receptors here all came from a man aged 30-40 years in good health and CMV-seropositive.

This rearrangement joins TRBV28 to TRBJ2-5; 8 bases match TRBD2. This CDR3 is built from 13 residues. V shed 6 bases, J shed 5 bases, and the junction held 5 bases outside the gene matches. Germline V gene data show CDR1 as MDHEN and CDR2 as SYDVKM. The CDR3 spells CASRAGVIETQYF. The CDR3 DNA follows: TGTGCCAGCAGAGCGGGAGTAATCGAGACCCAGTACTTC.

The chain combines TRBV15 with TRBJ2-1, with D possibly matching TRBD2 (6 bases). This CDR3 spans 16 amino acids. Germline assignment: CDR1 LNHNV and CDR2 YYDKDF (reference sequence). V lost 5 bases to trimming and J lost 2 bases, with 16 bases between them. The CDR3 coding sequence is TGTGCCACCAGCGTACCCCTCAAGCGGGCCTACAATGAGCAGTTCTTC. Translation: CATSVPLKRAYNEQFF.

The chain has TRBV6-1 and TRBJ2-1; TRBD2 aligns across 8 bases. J was trimmed by 7 bases and V by 0 bases; bases with no gene match: 14. The germline gives CDR1 MNHNS, CDR2 SASEGT. There are 18 residues in the CDR3. CDR3 amino acids: CASSEALRVREVVNEQFF. The CDR3 DNA is TGTGCCAGCAGTGAAGCGCTAAGGGTGCGGGAGGTCGTGAATGAGCAGTTCTTC.

V is TRBV19 and J is TRBJ2-3, with 9 positions matching TRBD2. Looked up from germline, CDR1 is LNHDA and CDR2 is SQIVND (reference sequence). Trimming cost V 1 base and J 3 bases; bases outside gene matches: 2. The CDR3 has 15 amino acids. DNA for the CDR3: TGTGCCAGTAGTATAGCTAGCGGGGAGACAGATACGCAGTATTTT. Translation: CASSIASGETDTQYF.

This clone has just a few counts. The chain uses TRBV28 and TRBJ1-1; D may be TRBD1 (6 bases). The CDR3 has 11 amino acids. V lost 7 bases to trimming and J lost 10 bases, with 13 bases between them. Germline-derived CDR1 and CDR2 are MDHEN and SYDVKM. This CDR3 reads CASTVGQRAFF. The DNA of the CDR3 is TGTGCCAGCACGGTGGGACAACGAGCTTTCTTT.

The chain combines TRBV6-5 with TRBJ2-2, with 9 bases that match TRBD2. The CDR3 length is 15 residues. Germline V gene data show CDR1 as MNHEY and CDR2 as SVGAGI. Trimming took 5 bases from V and 7 from J; bases not matched to a gene: 8. The CDR3 nucleotides read TGTGCCAGCAGTCATGGCGGGAGGGCCATCGGGGAGCTGTTTTTT. This translates into CASSHGGRAIGELFF.

The table lists this clone with a count of one. The J gene is TRBJ2-2, the V gene TRBV18, with D possibly matching TRBD1 (5 bases). Germline-derived CDR1 and CDR2 are KGHSH and LQKENI. This CDR3 has 14 residues. Trimming took off 3 bases at V and 9 bases at J, with 14 bases between the two ends. In DNA form, the CDR3 reads TGTGCCAGCTCACCCCCGTTAGGGGCGCGGGAGCTGTTTTTT. Amino acid sequence: CASSPPLGARELFF.

The gene calls are TRBV7-9 and TRBJ2-1, with D unclear. This CDR3 region has 11 residues. The germline V gene has CDR1 SEHNR and CDR2 FQNEAQ (reference sequence). V shed 5 bases and J shed 11 bases, with 10 bases lying between them. This CDR3 is CASSLTDQQFF. Here the CDR3 DNA reads TGTGCCAGCAGCCTGACTGACCAGCAGTTCTTC. Using reference TRBV7-9 and TRBJ2-1 for the parts outside the CDR3, the full variable domain is DTGVSQNPRHKITKRGQNVTFRCDPISEHNRLYWYRQTLGQGPEFLTYFQNEAQLEKSRLLSDRFSAERPKGSFSTLEIQRTEQGDSAMYLCASSLTDQQFFGPGTRLTVL.

The chain carries TRBV27 and TRBJ1-6; TRBD1 might be the D (5 bases). Trimming removed 3 bases at V and 5 bases at J, with 17 bases between. From germline, CDR1 is MNHEY and CDR2 SMNVEV (reference sequence). The CDR3 is 17 residues long. The CDR3, as DNA: TGTGCCAGCAGTTTCTCCGACAGCCGGACTAATAATTCACCCCTCCACTTT. Amino acids: CASSFSDSRTNNSPLHF.

The chain uses TRBV7-2 and TRBJ2-3, with 7 bases that match TRBD1. Germline loops: CDR1 SGHTA, CDR2 FQGNSA. J lost 3 bases, V lost 0 bases, and 9 bases had no gene match. The CDR3 extends over 17 amino acids. The CDR3 protein is CASSLAPGTALTDTQYF. CDR3 in DNA: TGTGCCAGCAGCTTAGCGCCTGGGACAGCCCTGACAGATACGCAGTATTTT.

The chain employs TRBV5-1 and TRBJ2-7; 9 bases are shared with TRBD1. The J call may be mistaken, given a closer DNA end match to TRBJ2-1. The V gene's germline CDR1 is SGHRS and CDR2 YFSETQ. This CDR3 comprises 15 residues. The CDR3 spells CASSFAGTGLNEQFF. As DNA, the CDR3 is TGCGCCAGCAGCTTTGCCGGGACAGGGCTCAATGAGCAGTTCTTC.

This rearrangement joins TRBV5-1 to TRBJ2-5; D is possibly TRBD2 (6 bases). Trimming stripped 2 bases from V and 5 bases from J, with 10 bases between. Germline V gene sequence: CDR1 SGHRS, CDR2 YFSETQ. This CDR3 is 13 amino acids long. Here the CDR3 reads CASSLAGRETQYF. The CDR3 nucleotides are TGCGCCAGCAGCTTAGCGGGCCGGGAGACCCAGTACTTC.

J is TRBJ1-5 and V is TRBV28; no firm D call. Per germline, CDR1 MDHEN and CDR2 SYDVKM. The ends were cut back, 7 bases at V and 2 bases at J, with 6 bases in the middle. The CDR3 totals 12 residues. CDR3 in DNA: TGTGCCAGCATAAGCGGCAATCAGCCCCAGCATTTT. Protein sequence: CASISGNQPQHF.

V is TRBV6-6 and J is TRBJ2-1; D is possibly TRBD2 (6 bases). This CDR3 comprises 12 residues. V dropped 11 bases and J dropped 6 bases, with 14 bases sitting between them. The germline V gene encodes CDR1 MNHNY and CDR2 SVGAGI (reference sequence). The CDR3 DNA reads as TGTGCCGGGGGGACCCTCGCCAATGAGCAGTTCTTC. Translated: CAGGTLANEQFF.

The sample holds one count of this clone. The V gene is TRBV6-6, the J gene TRBJ2-3, with D perhaps matching TRBD1 (6 bases). There are 13 residues in the CDR3. V dropped 9 bases and J dropped 2 bases, with 12 bases sitting between them. Germline CDR1 reads MNHNY; CDR2 reads SVGAGI (reference sequence). The CDR3 DNA reads as TGTGCCAGTTCAGGGGTTATCACAGATACGCAGTATTTT. Translated, it gives CASSGVITDTQYF.

V is TRBV7-2 and J is TRBJ2-1, with 7 nucleotides matching TRBD2. Losses at the gene ends were 1 base for V and 7 bases for J; bases not matched to a gene: 4. The CDR3 loop spans 14 amino acids. Germline V CDR1 and CDR2: SGHTA, FQGNSA. CDR3 in amino acids: CASSLGGSRNEQFF. The CDR3 region has the DNA TGTGCCAGCAGCTTAGGCGGGAGCCGGAATGAGCAGTTCTTC.

The CDR3 spells CASSESRPRGSGNTIYF. CDR3 DNA sequence: TGCGCCAGCAGTGAGTCGAGGCCTAGGGGCTCTGGAAACACCATATATTTT. V and J are TRBV10-1 and TRBJ1-3; D is possibly TRBD1 (5 bases). Germline V gene sequence: CDR1 WNHNN, CDR2 SYGVQD (reference sequence). V shed 0 bases and J shed 0 bases, with 12 bases lying between them. This CDR3 has 17 residues.

The V gene is TRBV27, the J gene TRBJ2-2, with D tentatively TRBD1 (6 bases). V was shortened by 1 base and J by 2 bases, with 8 bases between the two germline ends. The CDR3 consists of 15 residues. CDR1 is MNHEY, CDR2 SMNVEV, per germline (reference sequence). The CDR3 spells CASSLLGGNTGELFF. The CDR3, as DNA: TGTGCCAGCAGTTTATTAGGGGGAAACACCGGGGAGCTGTTTTTT.

V is TRBV5-1 and J is TRBJ2-7; 10 bases align to TRBD1. Unmatched junction bases numbered 7, after V lost 5 bases and J lost 2 bases. Germline CDR1 and CDR2: SGHRS and YFSETQ. This CDR3 contains 15 residues. CDR3 amino acids: CASRNYGQGAYEQYF. The DNA for the CDR3 is TGCGCCAGCAGGAATTATGGACAGGGGGCCTACGAGCAGTACTTC.

The chain links TRBV28 to TRBJ1-2, with 7 bases matching TRBD1. V lost 1 base and J lost 4; bases outside the gene matches: 9. Germline values: CDR1 MDHEN, CDR2 SYDVKM. This CDR3 comprises 16 residues. Here the CDR3 reads CASSLSLLGQSYGYTF. As DNA, the CDR3 is TGTGCCAGCAGTTTATCCTTATTGGGACAGTCCTATGGCTACACCTTC.

Of note for this clone: At one boundary the junction diverges from the germline segment, which might be a read error. V gene TRBV10-3 combines with J gene TRBJ2-2; 7 nucleotides line up with TRBD1. The CDR3 totals 15 residues. Germline CDR1 reads ENHRY; CDR2 reads SYGVKD. CDR3 sequence: CAVSPGTENTGELFF. CDR3 DNA: TGTGCCGTCAGCCCCGGGACAGAGAACACCGGGGAGCTGTTTTTT.

The chain couples TRBV9 to TRBJ2-1; 9 bases align to TRBD1. The CDR3 extends over 17 amino acids. The V and J ends lost 0 bases and 0 bases, in that order; junction bases with no gene match: 4. Germline V gene sequence: CDR1 SGDLS, CDR2 YYNGEE. The CDR3: CASSVDRGQGSYNEQFF. CDR3 in DNA: TGTGCCAGCAGCGTAGACCGGGGACAGGGCTCCTACAATGAGCAGTTCTTC.

As DNA, the CDR3 is TGTGCCAGCAGTCGGACTGGAACTAATGAAAAACTGTTTTTT. It specifies CASSRTGTNEKLFF. This chain links TRBV7-9 with TRBJ1-4; D remains ambiguous. CDR1 and CDR2 (germline): SEHNR, FQNEAQ (reference sequence). The CDR3 covers 14 residues. Trimming removed 6 bases from V and 1 base from J, with 9 bases in between.

In this sample, this clone turned up a few times. V gene TRBV4-1 combines with J gene TRBJ2-2; a possible D gene is TRBD1 (6 bases). Trimming pared 1 base from V and 4 bases from J, leaving 13 bases between. Per germline, CDR1 MGHRA and CDR2 YSYEKL. The CDR3 contains 16 residues. The CDR3 region is CASSQVPQGITGELFF. In nucleotides, the CDR3 is TGCGCCAGCAGCCAAGTGCCCCAGGGGATCACCGGGGAGCTGTTTTTT.